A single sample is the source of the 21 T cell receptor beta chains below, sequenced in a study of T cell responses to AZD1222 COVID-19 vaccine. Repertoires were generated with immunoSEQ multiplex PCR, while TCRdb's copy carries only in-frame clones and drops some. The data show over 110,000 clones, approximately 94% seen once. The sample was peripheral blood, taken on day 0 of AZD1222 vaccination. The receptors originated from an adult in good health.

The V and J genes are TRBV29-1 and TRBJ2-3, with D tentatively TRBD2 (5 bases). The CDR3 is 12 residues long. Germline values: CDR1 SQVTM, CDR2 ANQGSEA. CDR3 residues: CAGGHSTDTQYF. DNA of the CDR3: TGCGCTGGAGGTCATAGCACAGATACGCAGTATTTT.

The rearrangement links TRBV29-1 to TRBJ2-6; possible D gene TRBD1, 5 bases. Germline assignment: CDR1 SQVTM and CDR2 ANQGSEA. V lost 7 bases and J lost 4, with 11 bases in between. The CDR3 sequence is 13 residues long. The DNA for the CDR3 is TGCAGCGCGACAGTGACCGGGGCCAACGTCCTGACTTTC. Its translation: CSATVTGANVLTF.

CDR3 region: CASSLGTFSYEQYF. As DNA, the CDR3 is TGCGCCAGCAGCTTGGGGACATTTTCCTACGAGCAGTACTTC. The chain uses TRBV5-1 and TRBJ2-7; tentative D call: TRBD1 (5 bases). This CDR3 comprises 14 residues. With 0 bases removed from V and 1 base from J, the gap between germline ends came to 8 bases. Germline values: CDR1 SGHRS, CDR2 YFSETQ.

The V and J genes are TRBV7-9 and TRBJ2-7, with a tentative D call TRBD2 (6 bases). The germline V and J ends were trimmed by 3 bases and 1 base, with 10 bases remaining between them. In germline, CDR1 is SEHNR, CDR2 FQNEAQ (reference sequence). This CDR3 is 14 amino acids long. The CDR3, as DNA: TGTGCCAGCAGCTTCGGGACTGCTTCCTACGAGCAGTACTTC. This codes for CASSFGTASYEQYF. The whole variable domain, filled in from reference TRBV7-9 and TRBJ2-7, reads DTGVSQNPRHKITKRGQNVTFRCDPISEHNRLYWYRQTLGQGPEFLTYFQNEAQLEKSRLLSDRFSAERPKGSFSTLEIQRTEQGDSAMYLCASSFGTASYEQYFGPGTRLTVT.

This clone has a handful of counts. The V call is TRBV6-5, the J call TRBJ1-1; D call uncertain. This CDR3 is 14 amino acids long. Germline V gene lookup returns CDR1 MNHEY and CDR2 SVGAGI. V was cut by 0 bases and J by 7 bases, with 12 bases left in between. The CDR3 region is CASSYSFNAGEAFF. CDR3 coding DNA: TGTGCCAGCAGTTACTCCTTCAATGCGGGTGAAGCTTTCTTT.

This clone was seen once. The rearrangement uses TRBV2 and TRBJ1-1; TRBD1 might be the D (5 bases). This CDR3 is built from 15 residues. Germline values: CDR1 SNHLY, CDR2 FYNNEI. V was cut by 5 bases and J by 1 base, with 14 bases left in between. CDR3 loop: CASSPQPQGNTEAFF. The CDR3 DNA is TGTGCCAGCAGTCCCCAACCGCAGGGGAACACTGAAGCTTTCTTT.

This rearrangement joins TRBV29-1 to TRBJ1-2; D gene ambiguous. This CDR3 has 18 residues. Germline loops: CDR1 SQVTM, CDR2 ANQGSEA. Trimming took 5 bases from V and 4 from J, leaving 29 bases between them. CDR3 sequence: CSVSPKAQASSDLYGYTF. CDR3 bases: TGCAGCGTTTCGCCCAAGGCCCAGGCCTCCTCGGACCTCTATGGCTACACCTTC.

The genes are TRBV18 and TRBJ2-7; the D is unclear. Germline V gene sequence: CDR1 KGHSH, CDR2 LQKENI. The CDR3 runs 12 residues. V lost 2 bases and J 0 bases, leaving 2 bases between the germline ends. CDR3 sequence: CASSPASYEQYF. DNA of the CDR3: TGTGCCAGCTCACCAGCCTCCTACGAGCAGTACTTC.

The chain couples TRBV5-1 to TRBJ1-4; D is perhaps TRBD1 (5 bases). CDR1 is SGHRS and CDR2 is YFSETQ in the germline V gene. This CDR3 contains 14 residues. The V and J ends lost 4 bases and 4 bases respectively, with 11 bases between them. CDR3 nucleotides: TGCGCCAGCAGCCCTGGGGGTATTAATGAAAAACTGTTTTTT. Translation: CASSPGGINEKLFF.

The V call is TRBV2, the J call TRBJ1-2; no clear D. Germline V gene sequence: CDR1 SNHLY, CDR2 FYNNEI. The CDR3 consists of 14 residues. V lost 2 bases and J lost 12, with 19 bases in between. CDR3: CASSETVTSRAHTF. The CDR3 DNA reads TGTGCCAGCAGTGAAACCGTGACAAGCCGTGCTCACACCTTC.

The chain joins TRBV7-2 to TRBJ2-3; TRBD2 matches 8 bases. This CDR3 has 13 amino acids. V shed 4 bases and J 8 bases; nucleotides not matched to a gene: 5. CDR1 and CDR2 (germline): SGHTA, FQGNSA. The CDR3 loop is CASSSPGGATQYF. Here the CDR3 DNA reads TGTGCCAGCAGCTCCCCCGGGGGGGCTACGCAGTATTTT.

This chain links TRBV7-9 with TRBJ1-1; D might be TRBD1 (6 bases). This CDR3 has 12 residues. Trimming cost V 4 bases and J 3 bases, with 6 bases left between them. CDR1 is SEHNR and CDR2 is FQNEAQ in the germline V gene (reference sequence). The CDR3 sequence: CASSYRDTEAFF. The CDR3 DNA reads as TGTGCCAGCAGCTACAGGGACACTGAAGCTTTCTTT.

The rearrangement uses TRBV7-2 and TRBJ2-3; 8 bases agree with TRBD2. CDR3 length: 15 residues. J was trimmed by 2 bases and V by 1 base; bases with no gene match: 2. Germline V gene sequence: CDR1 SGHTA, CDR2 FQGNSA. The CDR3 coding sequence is TGTGCCAGCAGCTTAGACGGACTAGCCACAGATACGCAGTATTTT. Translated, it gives CASSLDGLATDTQYF. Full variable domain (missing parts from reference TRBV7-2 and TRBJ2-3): GAGVSQSPSNKVTEKGKDVELRCDPISGHTALYWYRQSLGQGLEFLIYFQGNSAPDKSGLPSDRFSAERTGGSVSTLTIQRTQQEDSAVYLCASSLDGLATDTQYFGPGTRLTVL.

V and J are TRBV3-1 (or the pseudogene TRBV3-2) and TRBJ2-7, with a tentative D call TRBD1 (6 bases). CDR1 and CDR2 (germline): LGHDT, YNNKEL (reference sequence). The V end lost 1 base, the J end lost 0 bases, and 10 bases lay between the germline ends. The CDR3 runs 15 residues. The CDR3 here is CASSQGLQGSYEQYF. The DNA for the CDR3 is TGTGCCAGCAGCCAAGGGCTACAGGGCTCCTACGAGCAGTACTTC.

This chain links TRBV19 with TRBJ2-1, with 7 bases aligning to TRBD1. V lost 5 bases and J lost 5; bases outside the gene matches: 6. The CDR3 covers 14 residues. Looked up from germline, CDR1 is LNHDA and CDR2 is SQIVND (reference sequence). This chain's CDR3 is CASSPGQRNNEQFF. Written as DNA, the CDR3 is TGTGCCAGTAGTCCGGGACAGAGAAACAATGAGCAGTTCTTC.

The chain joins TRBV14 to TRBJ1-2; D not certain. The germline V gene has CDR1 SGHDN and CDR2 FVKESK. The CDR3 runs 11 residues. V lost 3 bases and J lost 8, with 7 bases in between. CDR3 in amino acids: CASSQTGGYTF. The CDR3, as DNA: TGTGCCAGCAGCCAGACGGGAGGCTACACCTTC.

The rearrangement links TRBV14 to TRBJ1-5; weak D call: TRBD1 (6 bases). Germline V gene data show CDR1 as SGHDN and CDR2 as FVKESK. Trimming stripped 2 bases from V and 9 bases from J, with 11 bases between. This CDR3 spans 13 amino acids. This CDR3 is CASSQSGGGPQHF. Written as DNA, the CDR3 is TGTGCCAGCAGCCAAAGCGGAGGGGGGCCCCAGCATTTT.

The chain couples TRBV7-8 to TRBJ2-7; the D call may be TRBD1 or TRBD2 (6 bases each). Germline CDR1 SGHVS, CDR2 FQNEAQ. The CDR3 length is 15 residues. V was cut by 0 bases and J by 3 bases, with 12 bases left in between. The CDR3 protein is CASSLARGQVYEQYF. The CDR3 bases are TGTGCCAGCAGCTTAGCCCGGGGGCAGGTCTACGAGCAGTACTTC.

The CDR3 here is CASSLLGGSPNQPQHF. The CDR3 coding sequence is TGTGCCAGCAGTTTATTAGGGGGGTCTCCCAATCAGCCCCAGCATTTT. The chain combines TRBV27 with TRBJ1-5; possibly TRBD1 for D (6 bases). Germline-derived CDR1 and CDR2 are MNHEY and SMNVEV (reference sequence). The V end lost 1 base, the J end lost 3 bases, and 13 bases lay between the germline ends. This CDR3 has 16 residues.

Here the CDR3 reads CAIRRTDGNTIYF. The CDR3 nucleotides are TGTGCCATCAGGAGGACGGATGGAAACACCATATATTTT. The chain carries TRBV10-3 and TRBJ1-3; unclear D gene. This CDR3 spans 13 amino acids. V lost 6 bases, J lost 3 bases, and 9 bases lay in between. CDR1 is ENHRY, CDR2 SYGVKD, per germline.

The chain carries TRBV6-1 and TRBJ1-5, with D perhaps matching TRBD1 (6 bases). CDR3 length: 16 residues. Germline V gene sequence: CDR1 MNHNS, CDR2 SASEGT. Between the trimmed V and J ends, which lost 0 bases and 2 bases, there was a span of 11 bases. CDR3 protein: CASSEAGAGGNQPQHF. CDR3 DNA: TGTGCCAGCAGTGAAGCGGGGGCGGGGGGCAATCAGCCCCAGCATTTT.